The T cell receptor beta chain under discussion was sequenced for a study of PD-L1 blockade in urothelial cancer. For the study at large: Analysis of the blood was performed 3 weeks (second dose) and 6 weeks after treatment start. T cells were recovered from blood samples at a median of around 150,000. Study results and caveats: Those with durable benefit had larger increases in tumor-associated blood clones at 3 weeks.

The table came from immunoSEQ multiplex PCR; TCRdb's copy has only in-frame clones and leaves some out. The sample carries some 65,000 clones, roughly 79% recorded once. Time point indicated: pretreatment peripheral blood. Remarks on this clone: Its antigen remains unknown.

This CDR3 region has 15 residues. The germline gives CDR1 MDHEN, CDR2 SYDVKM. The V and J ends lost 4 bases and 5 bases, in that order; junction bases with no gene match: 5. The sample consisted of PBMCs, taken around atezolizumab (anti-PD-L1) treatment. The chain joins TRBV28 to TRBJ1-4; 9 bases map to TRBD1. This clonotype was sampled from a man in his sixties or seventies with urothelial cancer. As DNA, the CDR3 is TGTGCCAGCAGTTCTTCCGGGACAGGGAATGAAAAACTGTTTTTT. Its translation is CASSSSGTGNEKLFF.